Following are 20 T cell receptor beta chains from one sample sequenced in a study of OX40 agonist ivuxolimab in advanced cancers. Repertoires were generated with immunoSEQ multiplex PCR, while TCRdb's copy carries only in-frame clones and drops some. There are approximately 76,000 clones in the sample; roughly nine tenths occur only once, and over 10% lies in the top ten. Sequencing was performed on CD4+ or CD8+ T cells sorted from blood, taken in a trial of the OX40 agonist ivuxolimab. The receptors shown here come from an adult with an advanced solid tumor such as melanoma, head and neck, liver or kidney cancer.

The DNA for the CDR3 is TGTGCCAGCAGCTTGGCGGGGAGGAACTACGAGCAGTACTTC. Encoded protein: CASSLAGRNYEQYF. J is TRBJ2-7 and V is TRBV5-8; D might be TRBD2 (6 bases). The germline V gene has CDR1 SGHTS and CDR2 YDEGEE. V lost 0 bases and J 3 bases, leaving 10 bases between the germline ends. CDR3 length: 14 amino acids.

The chain carries TRBV19 and TRBJ1-2; unclear D gene. The V end was cut by 3 bases, the J end by 6 bases, with 8 bases between. Germline V gives CDR1 LNHDA, CDR2 SQIVND (reference sequence). The CDR3 covers 12 residues. The CDR3 spells CASSMDRDGYTF. The CDR3 nucleotides read TGTGCCAGTAGTATGGATAGGGATGGCTACACCTTC.

This chain links TRBV29-1 with TRBJ1-2; D possibly corresponds to TRBD1 (6 bases). The V end lost 6 bases, the J end lost 2 bases, and 10 bases lay between the germline ends. The CDR3 length is 12 residues. The germline gives CDR1 SQVTM, CDR2 ANQGSEA. This CDR3 is CSVGDTNYGYTF. The CDR3 DNA reads TGCAGCGTGGGGGACACCAACTATGGCTACACCTTC.

This chain joins TRBV11-2 and TRBJ1-2; TRBD1 agrees at 8 bases. Germline trimming cut 5 bases from V and 8 bases from J; bases unmatched to any gene: 10. The CDR3 sequence is 14 residues long. The germline V gene encodes CDR1 SGHAT and CDR2 FQNNGV. The CDR3 spells CASSPGQGLRGYTF. The CDR3 nucleotides read TGTGCCAGCAGCCCCGGACAGGGTTTGAGAGGCTACACCTTC.

This clone was counted only a few times. The chain links TRBV15 to TRBJ2-7; 10 bases line up with TRBD1. Germline CDR1 reads LNHNV; CDR2 reads YYDKDF (reference sequence). Germline trimming cut 0 bases from V and 4 bases from J; bases unmatched to any gene: 3. CDR3 length equals 15 residues. CDR3 nucleotide sequence: TGTGCCACCAGCAGAGAGACAGGGGGCAGGTACGAGCAGTACTTC. Translated, it gives CATSRETGGRYEQYF.

The CDR3 protein is CASRDGENTGELFF. CDR3 DNA: TGTGCCAGCAGAGATGGGGAGAACACCGGGGAGCTGTTTTTT. V and J are TRBV6-5 and TRBJ2-2; D ambiguous. V was shortened by 6 bases and J by 1 base, with 9 bases between the two germline ends. Germline V CDR1 and CDR2: MNHEY, SVGAGI. This CDR3 is 14 amino acids long.

This chain joins TRBV18 and TRBJ1-5, with a tentative D call TRBD1 (5 bases). Germline assignment: CDR1 KGHSH and CDR2 LQKENI. The V end was cut by 5 bases, the J end by 1 base, with 9 bases between. This CDR3 comprises 14 residues. This CDR3 reads CASSSRQSNQPQHF. In DNA, the CDR3 is TGTGCCAGCTCATCAAGACAGAGCAATCAGCCCCAGCATTTT.

The chain couples TRBV29-1 to TRBJ2-7; TRBD1 is a possible D gene (6 bases). CDR3 size: 14 residues. The V gene's germline CDR1 is SQVTM and CDR2 ANQGSEA. Trimming shortened V by 5 bases and J by 0 bases, and 14 bases separated the two germline ends. CDR3 bases: TGCAGCGTTTCTCCCCCGGACAGCTCCTACGAGCAGTACTTC. It translates to CSVSPPDSSYEQYF.

The chain employs TRBV2 and TRBJ2-1, with 8 nucleotides matching TRBD2. CDR3 length equals 13 residues. J was trimmed by 8 bases and V by 8 bases; bases with no gene match: 8. Germline CDR1 reads SNHLY; CDR2 reads FYNNEI. This chain's CDR3 is CASSRLASHEQFF. CDR3 in DNA: TGTGCCAGCTCCCGACTAGCGTCCCATGAGCAGTTCTTC.

This chain links TRBV19 with TRBJ2-1, with 9 bases matching TRBD2. CDR1 LNHDA and CDR2 SQIVND come from the germline V gene (reference sequence). J was trimmed by 9 bases and V by 5 bases; bases with no gene match: 14. The CDR3 has 16 amino acids. The CDR3 sequence is CASSAGPGLAISEQFF. The CDR3 DNA reads TGTGCCAGTAGTGCGGGACCGGGACTAGCTATTAGTGAGCAGTTCTTC.

The chain combines TRBV30 with TRBJ2-2; D not resolved. The V and J ends lost 2 bases and 5 bases respectively, with 9 bases between them. The CDR3 length is 13 residues. Germline lookup yields CDR1 GTSNPN and CDR2 SVGIG (reference sequence). The CDR3 nucleotides read TGTGCCTGGAGTCCAAGCAATACCGGGGAGCTGTTTTTT. Translated: CAWSPSNTGELFF.

The V and J genes are TRBV11-3 and TRBJ1-1; TRBD1 might be the D (6 bases). The germline V and J ends were trimmed by 4 bases and 6 bases, with 15 bases remaining between them. The germline V gene has CDR1 SGHNT and CDR2 YENEEA. The CDR3 is made up of 14 amino acids. DNA for the CDR3: TGTGCCAGCAGCTCGGAACAGGGCCTGGCTGAAGCTTTCTTT. It encodes CASSSEQGLAEAFF.

The rearrangement links TRBV30 to TRBJ2-7; 9 nucleotides line up with TRBD2. The CDR3 sequence is 16 residues long. Per the germline V gene, CDR1 is GTSNPN and CDR2 is SVGIG (reference sequence). V was pared by 3 bases and J by 4 bases, with 13 bases of the junction left unmatched. CDR3 residues: CAWSLGGTSPYYEQYF. The CDR3 DNA follows: TGTGCCTGGAGCCTTGGGGGGACTAGCCCGTATTACGAGCAGTACTTC.

This chain links TRBV4-1 with TRBJ1-1, with D uncertain. V was cut by 1 base and J by 1 base, with 7 bases left in between. The CDR3 runs 14 residues. The germline gives CDR1 MGHRA, CDR2 YSYEKL. The CDR3 protein is CASSQVTGNTEAFF. DNA for the CDR3: TGCGCCAGCAGCCAAGTCACGGGGAACACTGAAGCTTTCTTT.

This chain joins TRBV25-1 and TRBJ1-1, with TRBD1 identical over 9 bases. Per the germline V gene, CDR1 is MGHDK and CDR2 is SYGVNS. This CDR3 contains 16 residues. The J segment lost 1 base and the V segment lost 4 bases, leaving 7 bases of the junction unmatched. CDR3 DNA sequence: TGTGCCAGCAGTGCCACAGGGGGCAGGAGGAACACTGAAGCTTTCTTT. Protein: CASSATGGRRNTEAFF.

The chain has TRBV10-3 and TRBJ1-4, with D uncertain. The CDR3 consists of 12 residues. Deletions cut 4 bases from V and 3 bases from J, with 3 bases between. The germline V gene encodes CDR1 ENHRY and CDR2 SYGVKD. As DNA, the CDR3 is TGTGCCATCAGTGGGGCTAATGAAAAACTGTTTTTT. Its protein product is CAISGANEKLFF.

The chain has TRBV7-9 and TRBJ2-1; TRBD2 might be the D (6 bases). Between the trimmed V and J ends, which lost 5 bases and 10 bases, there was a span of 15 bases. CDR3 size: 13 residues. Germline loops: CDR1 SEHNR, CDR2 FQNEAQ (reference sequence). In DNA form, the CDR3 reads TGTGCCAGCAGCGTTCGGACTACACAAGAGCAGTTCTTC. Translated: CASSVRTTQEQFF.

This chain connects TRBV5-1 to TRBJ1-4; D gene ambiguous. CDR3 length: 14 amino acids. Germline V gene data show CDR1 as SGHRS and CDR2 as YFSETQ. Trimming took 1 base from V and 8 from J, leaving 12 bases between them. CDR3 sequence reads: CASSLKETREKLFF. The CDR3 DNA sequence: TGCGCCAGCAGCTTGAAGGAGACTCGGGAAAAACTGTTTTTT.

This chain joins TRBV6-5 and TRBJ2-7, with a weak D call TRBD2 (6 bases). From germline, CDR1 is MNHEY and CDR2 SVGAGI. V lost 2 bases to trimming and J lost 3 bases, with 14 bases between them. The CDR3 is 15 residues long. The CDR3 nucleotides are TGTGCCAGCAGTTACATGGAGGGAATAATCTACGAGCAGTACTTC. It specifies CASSYMEGIIYEQYF.

The count of this clone is one. This sequence joins TRBV27 and TRBJ2-7; 9 positions match TRBD2. Germline V gene sequence: CDR1 MNHEY, CDR2 SMNVEV (reference sequence). V lost 2 bases and J lost 6; bases outside the gene matches: 2. This CDR3 is 13 amino acids long. Here the CDR3 reads CASSLLAGSEQYF. DNA for the CDR3: TGTGCCAGCAGTTTACTAGCGGGGAGCGAGCAGTACTTC.